Each of the 16 T cell receptor beta chains below was sequenced from the same sample in a study of cytomegalovirus exposure and HLA in healthy donors. The study ran its PCR with 60 Vbeta and 13 Jbeta primers. Some clones are missing from TCRdb's copy, which holds only in-frame ones; the method was immunoSEQ multiplex PCR. The table includes about 140,000 clones, around 80% detected once. The sequencing input was PBMCs. These receptor sequences come from a woman in her 50s in good health and CMV-seropositive.

The chain uses TRBV19 and TRBJ1-2, with unresolved D. Trimming cost V 1 base and J 11 bases, with 17 bases left between them. This CDR3 contains 14 residues. Germline assignment: CDR1 LNHDA and CDR2 SQIVND (reference sequence). The CDR3, as DNA: TGTGCCAGTAGTATAGGAGAACTCGGAGGTCGGTACACCTTC. Residues: CASSIGELGGRYTF. Supplemented by reference TRBV19 and TRBJ1-2, the full variable domain reads DGGITQSPKYLFRKEGQNVTLSCEQNLNHDAMYWYRQDPGQGLRLIYYSQIVNDFQKGDIAEGYSVSREKKESFPLTVTSAQKNPTAFYLCASSIGELGGRYTFGSGTRLTVV.

This clone was recorded a few times. The chain carries TRBV6-1 and TRBJ2-5, with 7 bases identical to TRBD1. V was clipped by 6 bases and J by 2 bases; unmatched bases: 3. Germline-derived CDR1 and CDR2 are MNHNS and SASEGT. This CDR3 is built from 13 residues. The CDR3 loop is CASRVRGQETQYF. CDR3 nucleotide sequence: TGTGCCAGCAGGGTCAGGGGGCAAGAGACCCAGTACTTC.

V is TRBV29-1 and J is TRBJ1-2, with a tentative D call TRBD1 (5 bases). V lost 6 bases and J lost 3, with 14 bases in between. Germline CDR1 SQVTM, CDR2 ANQGSEA. There are 13 residues in the CDR3. The CDR3 protein is CSVPGPGDYGYTF. The CDR3 bases are TGCAGCGTGCCGGGTCCGGGGGACTATGGCTACACCTTC.

This clone showed up just once. V gene TRBV5-6 combines with J gene TRBJ1-2; 11 nucleotides line up with TRBD1. Germline lookup yields CDR1 SGHDT and CDR2 YYEEEE. This CDR3 comprises 16 residues. J lost 8 bases, V lost 4 bases, and 13 bases had no gene match. The CDR3 sequence: CASSLVKDRGLRGYTF. For the CDR3, the DNA is TGTGCCAGCAGCCTCGTAAAGGACAGGGGGCTGAGGGGCTACACCTTC.

Here the CDR3 reads CASSEVRGSSAFF. The CDR3 coding sequence is TGTGCCAGCAGTGAAGTTAGGGGATCCTCCGCTTTCTTT. The rearrangement links TRBV6-1 to TRBJ1-1, with a tentative D call TRBD1 (5 bases). Trimming took off 1 base at V and 11 bases at J, with 14 bases between the two ends. Germline V gene lookup returns CDR1 MNHNS and CDR2 SASEGT. The CDR3 sequence is 13 residues long.

The V gene is TRBV9, the J gene TRBJ1-3; D gene ambiguous. In germline, CDR1 is SGDLS, CDR2 YYNGEE. V was shortened by 5 bases and J by 0 bases, with 12 bases between the two germline ends. The CDR3 runs to 15 residues. This chain's CDR3 is CASSETLYSGNTIYF. In DNA, the CDR3 is TGTGCCAGCAGTGAGACATTGTACTCTGGAAACACCATATATTTT.

The chain couples TRBV7-2 to TRBJ2-1; 8 bases map to TRBD2. J gave up 9 bases and V 6 bases, and 19 bases lay outside the gene matches. The CDR3 consists of 17 residues. Germline V CDR1 and CDR2: SGHTA, FQGNSA. CDR3 protein: CASSSSSARGAGTEQFF. The CDR3, as DNA: TGTGCCAGCAGTTCAAGTTCGGCGCGGGGGGCCGGCACTGAGCAGTTCTTC.

The rearrangement joins TRBV19 to TRBJ2-5; weak D call: TRBD1 (6 bases). CDR1 and CDR2 (germline): LNHDA, SQIVND (reference sequence). V dropped 5 bases and J dropped 4 bases, with 17 bases sitting between them. The CDR3 spans 15 residues. The CDR3 DNA reads as TGTGCCAGTAGTGTAACCCCCGGGACACCAGAGACCCAGTACTTC. Translating it yields CASSVTPGTPETQYF.

This clone was counted only a few times. The chain recombines TRBV28 with TRBJ2-7; 12 bases match TRBD1. CDR1 and CDR2 (germline): MDHEN, SYDVKM. This CDR3 region has 15 residues. The junction had 6 bases not matched to a gene; V was cut back by 4 bases and J by 5 bases. CDR3 DNA: TGTGCCAGCAGTTCACGGGACAGGGGGCTGGACGAGCAGTACTTC. Translated, it gives CASSSRDRGLDEQYF.

This clone showed up just a few times. V gene TRBV4-1 combines with J gene TRBJ1-2; D gene unclear. The CDR3 is 13 amino acids. Germline V CDR1 and CDR2: MGHRA, YSYEKL. Trimming took 0 bases from V and 7 from J, leaving 9 bases between them. The DNA for the CDR3 is TGCGCCAGCAGCCAAGAGAGGGCAAGTGGCTACACCTTC. It translates to CASSQERASGYTF.

Only a few counts were recorded for this clone. CDR3 DNA sequence: TGTGCCAGCACCCCTTCGCAGACAGATACGCAGTATTTT. Its protein product is CASTPSQTDTQYF. V gene TRBV9 combines with J gene TRBJ2-3; D gene ambiguous. Germline CDR1 reads SGDLS; CDR2 reads YYNGEE. V was shortened by 6 bases and J by 3 bases, with 11 bases between the two germline ends. The CDR3 runs 13 residues.

The gene calls are TRBV4-3 and TRBJ2-3; D unclear. Trimming left V 5 bases short and J 6 bases short, with 9 bases between. Germline loops: CDR1 LGHNA, CDR2 YSLEER. The CDR3 spans 12 residues. CDR3 sequence reads: CASSSTGDTQYF. DNA for the CDR3: TGCGCCAGCAGCAGTACCGGGGATACGCAGTATTTT.

DNA of the CDR3: TGCAGTGCTAGAGTCGGGGGCGAGCAGTACTTC. Translation: CSARVGGEQYF. The chain joins TRBV20-1 to TRBJ2-7, with D maybe TRBD2 (6 bases). The CDR3 is 11 residues long. Trimming took 1 base from V and 6 from J, leaving 7 bases between them. The V gene's germline CDR1 is DFQATT and CDR2 SNEGSKA (reference sequence).

The V and J genes are TRBV28 and TRBJ1-2; weak D call: TRBD1 (6 bases). V was cut by 5 bases and J by 3 bases, with 19 bases left in between. The CDR3 covers 16 residues. Germline V CDR1 and CDR2: MDHEN, SYDVKM. The CDR3 sequence: CASSPGAGGLHYGYTF. In DNA form, the CDR3 reads TGTGCCAGCAGTCCAGGGGCGGGGGGGCTCCACTATGGCTACACCTTC.

The chain employs TRBV9 and TRBJ2-7; a possible D gene is TRBD1 (6 bases). With 1 base removed from V and 6 bases from J, the gap between germline ends came to 20 bases. Germline loops: CDR1 SGDLS, CDR2 YYNGEE. There are 16 residues in the CDR3. CDR3 sequence: CASSVTVGEGRGEQYF. The CDR3 DNA reads as TGTGCCAGCAGCGTAACGGTCGGGGAAGGCAGGGGCGAGCAGTACTTC.

The chain couples TRBV19 to TRBJ2-2; 7 positions agree with TRBD2. With V trimmed by 7 bases and J by 0 bases, 5 bases remained unmatched. This CDR3 comprises 15 residues. Germline loops: CDR1 LNHDA, CDR2 SQIVND (reference sequence). CDR3 in DNA: TGTGCCAGTAACCGGGGGGACGCGAACACCGGGGAGCTGTTTTTT. Translating gives CASNRGDANTGELFF. Drawing the rest from reference TRBV19 and TRBJ2-2, the complete variable domain is DGGITQSPKYLFRKEGQNVTLSCEQNLNHDAMYWYRQDPGQGLRLIYYSQIVNDFQKGDIAEGYSVSREKKESFPLTVTSAQKNPTAFYLCASNRGDANTGELFFGEGSRLTVL.